Below, 9 T cell receptor beta chains from the same sample are listed, as sequenced in a study of PD-1 blockade in classical Hodgkin lymphoma. Sequencing used immunoSEQ multiplex PCR; TCRdb keeps in-frame clones, though not all of them. Among roughly 20,000 clones listed, 65% to 85% were seen once. Every single patient, without exception, relapsed after autologous stem cell transplantation, and brentuximab vedotin exposure varied. The source was peripheral blood mononuclear cells (PBMCs), collected at baseline. Source of these receptors: a human donor with classical Hodgkin lymphoma.

The J gene is TRBJ1-6, the V gene TRBV28; D gene uncertain. The V end was cut by 8 bases, the J end by 0 bases, with 11 bases between. The germline V gene encodes CDR1 MDHEN and CDR2 SYDVKM. This CDR3 spans 15 amino acids. The CDR3 region has the DNA TGTGCCAGCGGTACGGGGAGCTCCTATAATTCACCCCTCCACTTT. Protein sequence: CASGTGSSYNSPLHF.

V and J are TRBV30 and TRBJ1-6, with D possibly matching TRBD1 (6 bases). The V end was cut by 7 bases, the J end by 9 bases, with 16 bases between. The CDR3 is 13 residues long. Germline loops: CDR1 GTSNPN, CDR2 SVGIG (reference sequence). The CDR3 protein is CASRTGSVSPLHF. The CDR3, as DNA: TGTGCCTCGCGAACAGGGTCTGTTTCACCCCTCCACTTT.

The genes are TRBV4-1 and TRBJ1-4, with unresolved D. Germline lookup yields CDR1 MGHRA and CDR2 YSYEKL. CDR3 size: 17 residues. V was cut by 8 bases and J by 2 bases, with 21 bases left in between. Here the CDR3 DNA reads TGCGCCAGCGGCCGCTTAGGGCTAACCACGACTAATGAAAAACTGTTTTTT. Encoded protein: CASGRLGLTTTNEKLFF.

This rearrangement joins TRBV9 to TRBJ2-7; possible D gene TRBD1, 5 bases. This CDR3 region has 16 residues. V was clipped by 0 bases and J by 0 bases, with 13 bases between them. In germline, CDR1 is SGDLS, CDR2 YYNGEE. The CDR3: CASSVGANRISYEQYF. CDR3 DNA sequence: TGTGCCAGCAGCGTAGGAGCGAACAGGATCTCCTACGAGCAGTACTTC.

The gene calls are TRBV7-9 and TRBJ1-5, with a tentative D call TRBD1 (6 bases). V lost 3 bases and J 3 bases, leaving 12 bases between the germline ends. Looked up from germline, CDR1 is SEHNR and CDR2 is FQNEAQ (reference sequence). The CDR3 runs to 15 residues. Here the CDR3 DNA reads TGTGCCAGCAGCTTGGAAACAGGGTCCAATCAGCCCCAGCATTTT. It specifies CASSLETGSNQPQHF. Drawing the rest from reference TRBV7-9 and TRBJ1-5, the complete variable domain is DTGVSQNPRHKITKRGQNVTFRCDPISEHNRLYWYRQTLGQGPEFLTYFQNEAQLEKSRLLSDRFSAERPKGSFSTLEIQRTEQGDSAMYLCASSLETGSNQPQHFGDGTRLSIL.

This chain uses TRBV11-2 with TRBJ2-3, with 8 bases lining up with TRBD2. The V segment lost 5 bases and the J segment 3 bases; nucleotides outside the gene matches: 13. CDR1 is SGHAT, CDR2 FQNNGV, per germline. The CDR3 spans 17 residues. CDR3 nucleotide sequence: TGTGCCAGCAGCCTCGAGGCGGGGGGCCCCTATACAGATACGCAGTATTTT. This sequence encodes CASSLEAGGPYTDTQYF.

This clone was detected only a few times. V gene TRBV6-1 combines with J gene TRBJ2-5, with D possibly called TRBD1 or TRBD2 (5 bases each). V gave up 8 bases and J gave up 5 bases, with 15 bases separating them. The CDR3 extends over 13 amino acids. Germline values: CDR1 MNHNS, CDR2 SASEGT. The CDR3 nucleotides are TGTGCCAGCGGATTCGAGGGGACGGAGACCCAGTACTTC. It yields the protein CASGFEGTETQYF.

This clone was observed a few times. The V call is TRBV4-1, the J call TRBJ1-2; D uncertain. The CDR3 loop spans 16 amino acids. Looked up from germline, CDR1 is MGHRA and CDR2 is YSYEKL. Trimming cost V 0 bases and J 4 bases, with 15 bases left between them. The DNA of the CDR3 is TGCGCCAGCAGCCAAGACCCCGGCCGGGAGGGCTATGGCTACACCTTC. Amino acid sequence: CASSQDPGREGYGYTF.

The chain has TRBV5-1 and TRBJ2-1; 7 bases line up with TRBD2. Germline CDR1 and CDR2: SGHRS and YFSETQ. The ends lost 7 bases at V and 0 bases at J; junction bases unmatched: 13. CDR3 length: 17 amino acids. The CDR3 DNA reads TGCGCCAGCGGACAAAGACACGGGGGGAGCTCCTACAATGAGCAGTTCTTC. As protein: CASGQRHGGSSYNEQFF.